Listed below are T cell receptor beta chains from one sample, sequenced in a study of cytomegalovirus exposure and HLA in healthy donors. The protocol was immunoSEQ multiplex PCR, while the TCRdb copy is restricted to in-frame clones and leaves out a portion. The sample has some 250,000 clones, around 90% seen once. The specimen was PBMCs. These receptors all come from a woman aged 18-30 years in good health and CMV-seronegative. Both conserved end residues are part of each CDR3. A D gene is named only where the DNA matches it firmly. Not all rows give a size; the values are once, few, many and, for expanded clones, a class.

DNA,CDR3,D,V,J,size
TGCGCCAGCAGCCAACTGGGACTAGGTAACACCGGGGAGCTGTTTTTT,CASSQLGLGNTGELFF,TRBD2,TRBV4-3,TRBJ2-2,NA
TGTGCCAGCAAGGAACGATCCGGGGGCTACACCTTC,CASKERSGGYTF,NA,TRBV28,TRBJ1-2,NA
TGTGCCAGCAGTTTATATAAAGTGGACAGAGCTAACTATGGCTACACCTTC,CASSLYKVDRANYGYTF,NA,TRBV28,TRBJ1-2,NA
TGCGCCAGCAGCTGGACAGGGAACACCGGGGAGCTGTTTTTT,CASSWTGNTGELFF,TRBD1,TRBV5-1,TRBJ2-2,NA
TGTGCCAGCAGCCCTACTCAGGCGGGGAACACCGGGGAGCTGTTTTTT,CASSPTQAGNTGELFF,NA,TRBV7-3,TRBJ2-2,NA
TGTGCCAGCAGGAACACAGTATCCAATGAGCAGTTCTTC,CASRNTVSNEQFF,NA,TRBV2,TRBJ2-1,NA
TGTGCCAGCAGCGTCGGGACAGTCCCCTTCCAAGAGACCCAGTACTTC,CASSVGTVPFQETQYF,TRBD1,TRBV9,TRBJ2-5,NA
TGTGCCAGCAGCTTAGCGACTAGCGGGGGTACAGATACGCAGTATTTT,CASSLATSGGTDTQYF,TRBD2,TRBV7-6,TRBJ2-3,NA
TGTGCCAGCGGATTAGTCGGGGTTCCGTACAATGAGCAGTTCTTC,CASGLVGVPYNEQFF,NA,TRBV19,TRBJ2-1,NA
TGTGCCAGCAGTTCGTTGACAGGGTCTTTCTATAATTCACCCCTCCACTTT,CASSSLTGSFYNSPLHF,TRBD1,TRBV28,TRBJ1-6,NA
TGCGCCAGCAGCTTGGAGACCAGGGGTGGTGAGGGGACCCAGTACTTC,CASSLETRGGEGTQYF,NA,TRBV5-1,TRBJ2-5,NA
TGTGCCAGCAGCTTCCAGGGGGATAGCACTGAAGCTTTCTTT,CASSFQGDSTEAFF,TRBD1,TRBV7-8,TRBJ1-1,NA
TGTGCCAGCAGCTTAGAGTTAGGACTGATCACAGATACGCAGTATTTT,CASSLELGLITDTQYF,NA,TRBV5-6,TRBJ2-3,NA
TGTGCCAGCAGCGCCCCGACAGGGGCTGGGGCCAACGTCCTGACTTTC,CASSAPTGAGANVLTF,TRBD1,TRBV7-9,TRBJ2-6,once
TGTGCCAGCAGCTTAGGTTGGGCGGGACAGGACGTTTATGGCTACACCTTC,CASSLGWAGQDVYGYTF,TRBD1,TRBV11-2,TRBJ1-2,NA
TGCGCCAGCAGCTCCCACGGGACAGGGTTGGATGAGCAGTTCTTC,CASSSHGTGLDEQFF,TRBD1,TRBV5-1,TRBJ2-1,NA
TGTGCCAGCAGTACCTGGGGTAGCGGGGGTGCGTACGAGCAGTACTTC,CASSTWGSGGAYEQYF,TRBD2,TRBV27,TRBJ2-7,NA
TGTGCCAGCAGTTTACTGACCCGCCCCCCAGGGGCTGAGGTATCCCAGCATTTT,CASSLLTRPPGAEVSQHF,NA,TRBV28,TRBJ1-5,NA
TGTGCCAGCAGTGAGGGTAGCAGCAATCAGCCCCAGCATTTT,CASSEGSSNQPQHF,NA,TRBV2,TRBJ1-5,NA
TGTGCCAGCAGGGGGACAGGGGGTCAGCCCCAGCATTTT,CASRGTGGQPQHF,TRBD1,TRBV28,TRBJ1-5,NA
TGCAGCGTTGTCAAGGGGGGGACCACCGGGGAGCTGTTTTTT,CSVVKGGTTGELFF,NA,TRBV29-1,TRBJ2-2,NA
TGTGCCAGCAGTTTAATCCTGGCAGGGGAGACCGGGGAGCTGTTTTTT,CASSLILAGETGELFF,NA,TRBV28,TRBJ2-2,NA
TGTGCCAGCTCACGGGACACGGGCTCCTACGAGCAGTACTTC,CASSRDTGSYEQYF,NA,TRBV18,TRBJ2-7,NA
TGTGCCAGTAGTATTAGCGAAGGGACAGGGGCCCCCTATACGCAGTATTTT,CASSISEGTGAPYTQYF,TRBD1,TRBV19,TRBJ2-3,NA
TGTGCCAGCAGCATGACAGGGCGGCAAGAGACCCAGTACTTC,CASSMTGRQETQYF,TRBD1,TRBV7-7,TRBJ2-5,NA
TGTGCCAGCAAACTCATAGCGGGGGGGACGGAGACCCAGTACTTC,CASKLIAGGTETQYF,TRBD2,TRBV27,TRBJ2-5,NA
TGTGCCAGCACCACCCAGGGGGGCGGGGAGCTGTTTTTT,CASTTQGGGELFF,NA,TRBV5-4,TRBJ2-2,NA
TGTGCCAGCAGCTTCCGCGGGACGTCCTACGAGCAGTACTTC,CASSFRGTSYEQYF,NA,TRBV11-2,TRBJ2-7,NA
TGTGCCAGCAGTGTATACCACAGGGTTCCGGAAAAACTGTTTTTT,CASSVYHRVPEKLFF,NA,TRBV28,TRBJ1-4,NA
TGTGCCAGCAGTGGGACAGGGAATCAGCCCCAGCATTTT,CASSGTGNQPQHF,TRBD1,TRBV7-9,TRBJ1-5,NA
TGTGCCACCAGCAGTACTAGCGGGGGGGCAGGCAATGAGCAGTTCTTC,CATSSTSGGAGNEQFF,TRBD2,TRBV15,TRBJ2-1,once
TGTGCCAGCAGTGACCCCAGGGCTCTTAACACCGGGGAGCTGTTTTTT,CASSDPRALNTGELFF,NA,TRBV6-1,TRBJ2-2,NA
TGTGCCAGCAGCGTAGCGGCTAGCGGGGGGGGATACGAGCAGTACTTC,CASSVAASGGGYEQYF,TRBD2,TRBV9,TRBJ2-7,once
TGTGCCAGCAGCCGAGGAGCGGGGGATATTCAAGAGACCCAGTACTTC,CASSRGAGDIQETQYF,TRBD2,TRBV2,TRBJ2-5,NA
TGTGCCAGCACTAATGTTCCCGTCACGGCTGAAGCTTTCTTT,CASTNVPVTAEAFF,NA,TRBV28,TRBJ1-1,NA
TGTGCCAGCAGCGTTACCGGGGGCTCTGGAAACACCATATATTTT,CASSVTGGSGNTIYF,NA,TRBV9,TRBJ1-3,NA
TGTGCCAGCAGAGGACAGGGACTGTTCCAGCCCCAGCATTTT,CASRGQGLFQPQHF,TRBD1,TRBV7-9,TRBJ1-5,NA
TGTGCCAGCAGCATACAGGGAAGGGTTTTTTCACCCCTCCACTTT,CASSIQGRVFSPLHF,NA,TRBV13,TRBJ1-6,NA
TGTGCCAGCTCACCACCCTTCTTGCGGGGAATCGAGACCCAGTACTTC,CASSPPFLRGIETQYF,NA,TRBV18,TRBJ2-5,once
TGTGCCAGCAGCTCCGTTCGGTCGCAAGAGACCCAGTACTTC,CASSSVRSQETQYF,NA,TRBV6-5,TRBJ2-5,NA
TGTGCCAGCAGCCATTCCAACGCACAGGATAGAGGAGCTTTCTTT,CASSHSNAQDRGAFF,NA,TRBV5-4,TRBJ1-1,NA
TGTGCCAGCAGCTTGGTGGGACAGGGGAAATACGAGCAGTACTTC,CASSLVGQGKYEQYF,TRBD1,TRBV5-6,TRBJ2-7,NA
TGTGCCAGCAGCCCAGAAACAGGGGGAAATTATGGCTACACCTTC,CASSPETGGNYGYTF,TRBD1,TRBV9,TRBJ1-2,NA
TGTGCCAGCAGCCTAGGACAGGGGTCGTCCAATGAGCAGTTCTTC,CASSLGQGSSNEQFF,TRBD1,TRBV27,TRBJ2-1,NA